This T cell receptor (beta chain) derives from a study of beta chain features in type 1 diabetes. Germline V gene lookup returns CDR1 LNHNV and CDR2 YYDKDF (reference sequence). V gave up 8 bases and J gave up 3 bases; unmatched junction bases: 5. The CDR3 contains 13 residues. The whole isolated RNA underwent reverse transcription, so sequencing captured expressed TCRB transcripts. Measured with immunoSEQ multiplex PCR; TCRdb has only the in-frame clones, and not every one. The repertoire includes hundreds of thousands of clones, roughly 15% of them detected once, and about 0.02% sits in the top ten.

Sequenced input: naive CD4+ T cells from blood. The receptor comes from a young woman in good health. The rearrangement joins TRBV15 to TRBJ2-3, with TRBD2 identical over 7 bases. CDR3 in amino acids: CATGAGKTDTQYF. DNA of the CDR3: TGTGCCACCGGAGCGGGAAAGACAGATACGCAGTATTTT.